The 21 T cell receptor beta chains below come from one sample, sequenced in a study of blood T cell repertoires in COVID-19. Libraries were prepared by immunoSEQ multiplex PCR; TCRdb keeps only in-frame clonotypes and omits some of them. The sample consists of some 66,000 clones, roughly 80% of them appearing once. The material sequenced was peripheral blood. Receptor source: a man in his 60s with acute or convalescent COVID-19.

The chain has TRBV9 and TRBJ2-7; tentative D call: TRBD2 (6 bases). This CDR3 has 15 residues. Germline-derived CDR1 and CDR2 are SGDLS and YYNGEE. The V end was cut by 0 bases, the J end by 2 bases, with 12 bases between. CDR3 nucleotide sequence: TGTGCCAGCAGCGTAGGATGGGGGGAGGCCTACGAGCAGTACTTC. Its protein is CASSVGWGEAYEQYF.

Regarding this clone: Different DNA sequences within this sample yield the same CDR3. V gene TRBV7-2 combines with J gene TRBJ2-7, with D perhaps matching TRBD1 (6 bases). CDR1 SGHTA and CDR2 FQGNSA come from the germline V gene. The CDR3 has 15 residues. V lost 5 bases and J 2 bases, leaving 16 bases between the germline ends. CDR3 sequence reads: CASSTLQGPTYEQYV. Written as DNA, the CDR3 is TGTGCCAGCAGCACACTACAGGGTCCAACCTACGAGCAGTACGTC.

This rearrangement joins TRBV24-1 to TRBJ2-7; 8 positions match TRBD1. The CDR3 loop spans 11 amino acids. Trimming at V came to 9 bases and at J to 3 bases, leaving 0 bases not matched to a gene. CDR1 and CDR2 from the germline V gene are KGHDR and SFDVKD. The CDR3 sequence is CATGTGYEQYF. The DNA of the CDR3 is TGTGCCACCGGGACAGGCTACGAGCAGTACTTC.

The rearrangement links TRBV10-2 to TRBJ1-1, with 7 bases matching TRBD1. The CDR3 runs to 14 residues. The V gene's germline CDR1 is WSHSY and CDR2 SAAADI. With 7 bases clipped from V and 0 bases from J, the junction kept 5 bases outside the gene matches. CDR3 DNA sequence: TGCGCCAGCAAGGACAGGCTCATGAACACTGAAGCTTTCTTT. Amino acid sequence: CASKDRLMNTEAFF.

The chain joins TRBV14 to TRBJ2-1; maybe TRBD2 (5 bases). The CDR3 spans 16 residues. Germline lookup yields CDR1 SGHDN and CDR2 FVKESK. V was pared by 1 base and J by 1 base, with 11 bases between. The CDR3 DNA follows: TGTGCCAGCAGCCAAGTGAGGGTAGGATCCTACAATGAGCAGTTCTTC. Protein: CASSQVRVGSYNEQFF.

This sequence joins TRBV7-9 and TRBJ2-7, with 9 bases that match TRBD2. Germline V CDR1 and CDR2: SEHNR, FQNEAQ (reference sequence). The V and J ends lost 2 bases and 5 bases, in that order; junction bases with no gene match: 13. The CDR3 covers 17 residues. The CDR3 loop is CASSLTLGGGASDEQYV. The DNA for the CDR3 is TGTGCCAGCAGCTTAACTCTGGGCGGGGGGGCCTCGGACGAGCAGTACGTC.

DNA of the CDR3: TGTGCCAGCAGTGATCAGGGACAGGTTAATGAAAAACTGTTTTTT. Amino acid sequence: CASSDQGQVNEKLFF. The rearrangement links TRBV2 to TRBJ1-4; TRBD1 agrees at 8 bases. Unmatched junction bases numbered 4, after V lost 3 bases and J lost 4 bases. This CDR3 contains 15 residues. The germline V gene has CDR1 SNHLY and CDR2 FYNNEI. Together with reference TRBV2 and TRBJ1-4, the CDR3 gives the full variable domain: EPEVTQTPSHQVTQMGQEVILRCVPISNHLYFYWYRQILGQKVEFLVSFYNNEISEKSEIFDDQFSVERPDGSNFTLKIRSTKLEDSAMYFCASSDQGQVNEKLFFGSGTQLSVL.

The J gene is TRBJ2-1, the V gene TRBV19, with 9 bases fitting TRBD2. V was pared by 4 bases and J by 1 base, with 14 bases of the junction left unmatched. Germline lookup yields CDR1 LNHDA and CDR2 SQIVND (reference sequence). This CDR3 spans 19 amino acids. The CDR3: CASSTRGGLESRSYNEQFF. CDR3 DNA: TGTGCCAGTAGTACGCGGGGGGGCTTAGAGAGTCGGTCCTACAATGAGCAGTTCTTC.

This clone has just one count. V usage is TRBV30 and J usage is TRBJ2-3; weak D call: TRBD2 (6 bases). The CDR3 consists of 16 residues. From germline, CDR1 is GTSNPN and CDR2 SVGIG (reference sequence). Trimming took off 1 base at V and 4 bases at J, with 18 bases between the two ends. CDR3 sequence (DNA): TGTGCCTGGAGTGGTCAATTAGCCCCGGGAGCAGATACGCAGTATTTT. This codes for CAWSGQLAPGADTQYF. The complete variable domain, with remaining parts taken from reference TRBV30 and TRBJ2-3, reads SQTIHQWPATLVQPVGSPLSLECTVEGTSNPNLYWYRQAAGRGLQLLFYSVGIGQISSEVPQNLSASRPQDRQFILSSKKLLLSDSGFYLCAWSGQLAPGADTQYFGPGTRLTVL.

DNA of the CDR3: TGTGCCACCAGTTCGGGAGAGACCCAGTACTTC. It is translated as CATSSGETQYF. V and J are TRBV24-1 and TRBJ2-5; no clear D gene. The V gene's germline CDR1 is KGHDR and CDR2 SFDVKD. This CDR3 is built from 11 residues. With 6 bases removed from V and 4 bases from J, the gap between germline ends came to 5 bases.

The chain carries TRBV7-2 and TRBJ2-1; 8 nucleotides align to TRBD1. The CDR3 has 16 residues. The junction had 13 bases not matched to a gene; V was cut back by 4 bases and J by 8 bases. Germline V gene lookup returns CDR1 SGHTA and CDR2 FQGNSA. The CDR3 DNA reads TGTGCCAGCAGCTCTGCCGGGACAGGCCCTATCGATGAGCAGTTCTTC. Amino acid sequence: CASSSAGTGPIDEQFF.

CDR3 loop: CASSRGPGREFTF. The CDR3 nucleotides read TGTGCCAGCAGTCGCGGCCCGGGTCGTGAGTTCACCTTC. The V and J genes are TRBV6-6 and TRBJ1-2; D unclear. V lost 5 bases, J lost 13 bases, and 20 bases lay in between. The CDR3 contains 13 residues. The V gene's germline CDR1 is MNHNY and CDR2 SVGAGI (reference sequence).

The CDR3 sequence: CAGRTDIDTIYF. As DNA, the CDR3 is TGTGCCGGAAGAACAGACATTGACACCATATATTTT. The rearrangement joins TRBV10-3 to TRBJ1-3; D gene unclear. Germline lookup yields CDR1 ENHRY and CDR2 SYGVKD. CDR3 length equals 12 residues. V was cut by 11 bases and J by 8 bases, with 16 bases left in between.

V and J are TRBV5-4 and TRBJ2-5; TRBD2 is a possible D gene (6 bases). The V end lost 4 bases, the J end lost 3 bases, and 10 bases lay between the germline ends. CDR1 is SGHNT and CDR2 is YYREEE in the germline V gene (reference sequence). The length of the CDR3 is 13 residues. The CDR3 DNA follows: TGTGCCAGCAGCGCCGGGGGAGAAGAGACCCAGTACTTC. As protein: CASSAGGEETQYF. The full variable domain, rest sourced from reference TRBV5-4 and TRBJ2-5, is ETGVTQSPTHLIKTRGQQVTLRCSSQSGHNTVSWYQQALGQGPQFIFQYYREEENGRGNFPPRFSGLQFPNYSSELNVNALELDDSALYLCASSAGGEETQYFGPGTRLLVL.

The J gene is TRBJ2-1, the V gene TRBV2; TRBD1 agrees at 10 bases. Trimming cost V 0 bases and J 8 bases; bases outside gene matches: 10. The CDR3 has 17 residues. CDR1 and CDR2 from the germline V gene are SNHLY and FYNNEI. The CDR3 sequence: CASSEARGGTGDDEQFF. For the CDR3, the DNA is TGTGCCAGCAGTGAAGCGCGCGGCGGGACAGGGGACGATGAGCAGTTCTTC.

The rearrangement links TRBV6-2 or TRBV6-3 to TRBJ1-2; D unresolved. Germline V lookup: CDR1 MNHEY, CDR2 SVGEGT. The CDR3 loop spans 14 amino acids. V lost 7 bases, J lost 0 bases, and 12 bases lay in between. This CDR3 is CASTPGDPNYGYTF. The CDR3 DNA is TGTGCCAGCACCCCGGGAGACCCTAACTATGGCTACACCTTC.

The chain is built from TRBV7-2 and TRBJ1-3; the D is unclear. V lost 7 bases, J lost 2 bases, and 12 bases lay in between. The CDR3 has 14 amino acids. Looked up from germline, CDR1 is SGHTA and CDR2 is FQGNSA. The CDR3 DNA sequence: TGTGCCAGCACCATAAGCGGGGCTGGAAACACCATATATTTT. As protein: CASTISGAGNTIYF.

The V gene is TRBV7-2, the J gene TRBJ2-1; D is possibly TRBD2 (6 bases). CDR3 size: 15 residues. Germline lookup yields CDR1 SGHTA and CDR2 FQGNSA. V was trimmed by 4 bases and J by 0 bases, leaving 10 bases between them. CDR3 protein: CASSWDGSSYNEQFF. The CDR3 coding sequence is TGTGCCAGCAGCTGGGACGGGAGCTCCTACAATGAGCAGTTCTTC.

This rearrangement joins TRBV12-3 or TRBV12-4 to TRBJ2-5; TRBD1 might be the D (6 bases). This CDR3 has 13 residues. Trimming pared 6 bases from V and 3 bases from J, leaving 11 bases between. CDR3 region: CASSLQGKETQYF. CDR3 nucleotides: TGTGCCAGCAGCCTACAGGGAAAAGAGACCCAGTACTTC.

The chain joins TRBV29-1 to TRBJ1-2, with TRBD1 matching 9 bases. The trim removed 6 bases at V and 6 bases at J, leaving 8 bases unmatched. This CDR3 comprises 13 residues. Looked up from germline, CDR1 is SQVTM and CDR2 is ANQGSEA. The CDR3 protein is CSVDIDRGNGYTF. CDR3 sequence (DNA): TGCAGCGTCGACATAGACAGGGGGAATGGCTACACCTTC.

J is TRBJ2-1 and V is TRBV14, with D possibly matching TRBD2 (5 bases). In germline, CDR1 is SGHDN, CDR2 FVKESK. The CDR3 loop spans 14 amino acids. Trimming shortened V by 1 base and J by 7 bases, and 11 bases separated the two germline ends. The CDR3 loop is CASSQVFEGNEQFF. The CDR3 region has the DNA TGTGCCAGCAGCCAAGTATTTGAGGGAAATGAGCAGTTCTTC.